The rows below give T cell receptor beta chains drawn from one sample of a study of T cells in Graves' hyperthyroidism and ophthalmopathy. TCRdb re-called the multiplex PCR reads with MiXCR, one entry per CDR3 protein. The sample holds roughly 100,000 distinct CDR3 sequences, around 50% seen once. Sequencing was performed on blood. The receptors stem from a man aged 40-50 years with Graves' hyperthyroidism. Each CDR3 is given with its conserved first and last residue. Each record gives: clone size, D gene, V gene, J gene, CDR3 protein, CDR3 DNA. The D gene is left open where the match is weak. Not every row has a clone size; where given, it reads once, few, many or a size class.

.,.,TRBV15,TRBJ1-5,CATSTPGVSQPQHF,TGTGCCACCAGCACACCAGGGGTCTCCCAGCCCCAGCATTTT
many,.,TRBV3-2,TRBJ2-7,CASSQGPRWVYEQYF,TGTGCCAGCAGCCAAGGACCCCGGTGGGTCTACGAGCAGTACTTC
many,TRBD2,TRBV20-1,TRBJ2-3,CSAQTSGGSDTQYF,TGCAGTGCCCAGACTAGCGGGGGGTCAGATACGCAGTATTTT
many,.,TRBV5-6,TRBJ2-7,CASSLAGQSYEQYF,TGTGCCAGCAGCTTGGCCGGACAGAGCTACGAGCAGTACTTC
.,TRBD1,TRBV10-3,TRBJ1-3,CAISESQLAGGQGGNTIYF,TGTGCCATCAGTGAGTCGCAATTGGCAGGGGGCCAAGGAGGAAACACCATATATTTT
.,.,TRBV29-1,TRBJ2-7,CSSPSFGFMEQYF,TGCAGCTCACCGTCCTTCGGGTTCATGGAGCAGTACTTC
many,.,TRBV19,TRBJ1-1,CASSIDQVWTANTEAFF,TGTGCCAGTAGTATAGATCAAGTATGGACGGCGAACACTGAAGCTTTCTTT
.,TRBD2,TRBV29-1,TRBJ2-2,CSLAGGFTGELFF,TGCAGCTTAGCGGGAGGTTTCACCGGGGAGCTGTTTTTT
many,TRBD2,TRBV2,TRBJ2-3,CASRPGLAGGQGTQYF,TGTGCCAGCAGACCTGGACTAGCGGGGGGGCAGGGTACGCAGTATTTT
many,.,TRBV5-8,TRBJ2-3,CASSLDSWTYTDTQYF,TGTGCCAGCAGCTTGGACAGTTGGACATACACAGATACGCAGTATTTT
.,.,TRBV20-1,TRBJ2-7,CSATSGYSSYEQYF,TGCAGTGCAACGTCCGGTTACAGCTCCTACGAGCAGTACTTC
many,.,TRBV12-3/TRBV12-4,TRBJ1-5,CASSLIGGGNQPQHF,TGTGCCAGCAGCCTCATCGGTGGGGGCAATCAGCCCCAGCATTTT